These T cell receptor beta chains were read from a single sample in a study of blood T cell repertoires in COVID-19. The assay was immunoSEQ multiplex PCR, and TCRdb's table has in-frame clones only and misses some. Found here are 65,000 to 90,000 clones, around nine tenths of them singletons; the top ten hold just over 8%. The sequencing sample was made of peripheral blood. These receptors originate from a man aged 30 to 45 with acute or convalescent COVID-19. Each CDR3 is given with its conserved first and last residue. D genes are given only for firm matches. For some rows the clone size is stated as once, few or many, or as a class when expanded; others skip it.

j_call | v_call | clone_size | d_call | cdr3_aa | cdr3_nt
TRBJ2-1 | TRBV3-1/TRBV3-2 | . | . | CASSRFNSYNEQFF | TGTGCCAGCAGCCGTTTTAATTCCTACAATGAGCAGTTCTTC
TRBJ2-2 | TRBV4-1 | . | TRBD2 | CASSQVGSGSQDGELFF | TGCGCCAGCAGCCAAGTCGGGAGCGGGAGTCAGGACGGGGAGCTGTTTTTT
TRBJ2-7 | TRBV28 | once | TRBD1 | CASSSSSSWTGSSYEQYF | TGTGCCAGCAGTTCCTCTTCCTCTTGGACAGGGAGCTCCTACGAGCAGTACTTC
TRBJ2-5 | TRBV30 | . | TRBD1 | CAWAQDRVGETQYF | TGTGCCTGGGCCCAGGACAGGGTGGGAGAGACCCAGTACTTC
TRBJ2-2 | TRBV6-5 | . | . | CASSYLGTGELFF | TGTGCCAGCAGTTACCTCGGGACCGGGGAGCTGTTTTTT
TRBJ2-1 | TRBV19 | . | . | CASSISSYNEQFF | TGTGCCAGTAGTATTTCTTCGTACAATGAGCAGTTCTTC
TRBJ1-6 | TRBV2 | . | . | CASGLGNSPLHF | TGTGCCAGCGGGCTTGGGAATTCACCCCTCCACTTT
TRBJ1-5 | TRBV28 | . | TRBD1 | CASSRGGAQGSQPQHF | TGTGCCAGCAGTCGGGGGGGGGCACAGGGGAGTCAGCCCCAGCATTTT
TRBJ2-1 | TRBV10-3 | . | TRBD2 | CAISGAGARNEQFF | TGTGCCATCAGTGGGGCGGGAGCTAGAAATGAGCAGTTCTTC
TRBJ1-3 | TRBV29-1 | . | . | CSVDIQGLSGNTIYF | TGCAGCGTTGACATACAGGGCCTTTCTGGAAACACCATATATTTT
TRBJ1-2 | TRBV28 | . | TRBD1 | CASSQPGTGVYGYTF | TGTGCCAGCAGCCAACCCGGGACAGGGGTCTATGGCTACACCTTC
TRBJ2-2 | TRBV3-1/TRBV3-2 | once | . | CASSPDRKNTGELFF | TGTGCCAGCAGCCCCGACAGGAAGAACACCGGGGAGCTGTTTTTT
TRBJ2-7 | TRBV28 | . | . | CASRQGSYEQYF | TGTGCCAGCAGGCAGGGTTCCTACGAGCAGTACTTC
TRBJ2-7 | TRBV10-3 | . | . | CATARDPSYEQYF | TGTGCCACCGCCAGGGATCCCTCCTACGAGCAGTACTTC
TRBJ1-2 | TRBV6-6 | . | TRBD1 | CASSLTGQGHYGYTF | TGTGCCAGCAGTCTGACTGGACAGGGCCACTATGGCTACACCTTC
TRBJ2-7 | TRBV10-3 | few | TRBD2 | CAISESGLAYEQYF | TGTGCCATCAGTGAGTCGGGACTAGCGTACGAGCAGTACTTC
TRBJ2-7 | TRBV19 | few | . | CASSIEPNSYEQYF | TGTGCCAGTAGTATCGAGCCTAATAGCTACGAGCAGTACTTC
TRBJ2-1 | TRBV6-5 | . | TRBD2 | CASRPSGSSYNEQFF | TGTGCCAGCAGGCCCAGCGGGAGTTCCTACAATGAGCAGTTCTTC
TRBJ2-2 | TRBV2 | once | TRBD1 | CASSRRDRNTGELFF | TGTGCCAGCAGTCGCCGGGACAGGAACACCGGGGAGCTGTTTTTT
TRBJ1-2 | TRBV3-1/TRBV3-2 | . | . | CASSQDRNYGAGYTF | TGTGCCAGCAGCCAAGACCGTAACTATGGCGCGGGCTACACCTTC
TRBJ1-5 | TRBV21-1 | . | . | CAILRFRTTDDSNQPQHF | TGTGCCATTTTAAGATTTCGGACAACGGATGATAGCAATCAGCCCCAGCATTTT
TRBJ1-3 | TRBV5-8 | . | . | CASSAGGSPGNTIYF | TGTGCCAGCAGCGCCGGAGGGTCGCCCGGAAACACCATATATTTT
TRBJ2-7 | TRBV6-5 | . | . | CASREGQDWNEQYF | TGTGCCAGCAGGGAGGGGCAGGACTGGAACGAGCAGTACTTC
TRBJ2-7 | TRBV18 | . | . | CASSLTGLQYF | TGTGCCAGCTCACTAACAGGATTACAGTACTTC
TRBJ2-6 | TRBV3-1/TRBV3-2 | . | . | CASSPPGANVLTF | TGTGCCAGCAGCCCTCCTGGGGCCAACGTCCTGACTTTC
TRBJ2-5 | TRBV24-1 | . | . | CATSEMGRLTGPETQYF | TGTGCCACCAGTGAGATGGGAAGACTGACAGGCCCCGAGACCCAGTACTTC
TRBJ1-5 | TRBV6-6 | . | . | CASSRSGGNQPQHF | TGTGCCAGCAGTCGATCAGGGGGCAATCAGCCCCAGCATTTT
TRBJ2-5 | TRBV5-1 | once | . | CASSHTQGQETQYF | TGCGCCAGCAGTCATACACAGGGTCAAGAGACCCAGTACTTC
TRBJ2-1 | TRBV5-6 | few | . | CASSLYQGYNEQFF | TGTGCCAGCAGCTTGTATCAGGGGTACAATGAGCAGTTCTTC
TRBJ2-1 | TRBV19 | . | TRBD1 | CASSRKLDRGDNEQFF | TGTGCCAGTAGTCGCAAGTTGGACAGGGGGGACAATGAGCAGTTCTTC
TRBJ2-2 | TRBV27 | . | TRBD1 | CASSFLGQGGELFF | TGTGCCAGCAGTTTCCTCGGACAGGGCGGGGAGCTGTTTTTT
TRBJ1-6 | TRBV5-5 | . | TRBD1 | CASSSDRGAPLHF | TGTGCCAGCAGCTCGGACAGGGGCGCACCCCTCCACTTT
TRBJ1-1 | TRBV28 | . | . | CASRVHGGLNTEAFF | TGTGCCAGCAGGGTCCACGGCGGGTTGAACACTGAAGCTTTCTTT
TRBJ2-5 | TRBV11-2 | . | . | CASSLAQETQYF | TGTGCCAGCAGCTTAGCTCAAGAGACCCAGTACTTC
TRBJ1-6 | TRBV30 | . | . | CASTGQFNSPLHF | TGTGCCTCGACTGGACAGTTTAATTCACCCCTCCACTTT
TRBJ1-1 | TRBV15 | few | . | CATSRDTSRAFF | TGTGCCACCAGCAGAGATACCTCTCGGGCTTTCTTT
TRBJ2-2 | TRBV6-6 | . | . | CASSYLPAGDGELFF | TGTGCCAGCAGTTATCTACCAGCAGGGGACGGGGAGCTGTTTTTT
TRBJ2-1 | TRBV6-5 | . | . | CASTSGVLNEQFF | TGTGCCAGCACTTCGGGGGTTCTCAATGAGCAGTTCTTC
TRBJ2-3 | TRBV6-4 | . | TRBD2 | CASSDLAGGATDTQYF | TGTGCCAGCAGTGACTTGGCGGGAGGGGCCACAGATACGCAGTATTTT
TRBJ2-7 | TRBV5-8 | . | TRBD2 | CASSLAGGVSYEQYF | TGTGCCAGCAGCTTGGCGGGGGGGGTGAGCTACGAGCAGTACTTC
TRBJ1-4 | TRBV6-2/TRBV6-3 | . | TRBD1 | CASSYGDRAVAVEKLFF | TGTGCCAGCAGTTACGGGGACAGGGCGGTGGCGGTTGAAAAACTGTTTTTT
TRBJ2-1 | TRBV10-3 | . | . | CAISRDNEQFF | TGTGCCATCAGCCGGGACAATGAGCAGTTCTTC